This T cell receptor (beta chain) was retrieved from a study of shared clonotypes between healthy human individuals. Per the germline V gene, CDR1 is MGHRA and CDR2 is YSYEKL. V was clipped by 4 bases and J by 2 bases; unmatched bases: 10. This CDR3 spans 16 amino acids. CD45RO negativity and positive selection for CCR7 defined naive CD8 cells, a population that excluded terminally differentiated effector memory CD45RA+ cells. Healthy and HIV-negative, the adult donors had no recent acute infections or vaccinations. Notes on the study in general: Rarefaction gave evidence that sorted-subset sequencing remained incomplete despite large depth. Unshared clonotypes carried lower generation probabilities than those common to all four donors. Apart from blood, nothing was sampled; tissue repertoires likely differ.

On this clone: As yet, its antigen is unknown.

Repertoires were generated with immunoSEQ multiplex PCR, while TCRdb's copy carries only in-frame clones and drops some. This table has roughly 2 million clones, over 85% appearing once. This clonotype originated in a young man in good health. The sequencing sample was made of naive CD8+ T cells sorted from blood. V and J are TRBV4-1 and TRBJ2-5; the match to TRBD2 covers 7 bases. CDR3 sequence reads: CASSPLSGAPQETQYF. The CDR3 region has the DNA TGCGCCAGCAGCCCCCTAAGCGGGGCCCCGCAAGAGACCCAGTACTTC.